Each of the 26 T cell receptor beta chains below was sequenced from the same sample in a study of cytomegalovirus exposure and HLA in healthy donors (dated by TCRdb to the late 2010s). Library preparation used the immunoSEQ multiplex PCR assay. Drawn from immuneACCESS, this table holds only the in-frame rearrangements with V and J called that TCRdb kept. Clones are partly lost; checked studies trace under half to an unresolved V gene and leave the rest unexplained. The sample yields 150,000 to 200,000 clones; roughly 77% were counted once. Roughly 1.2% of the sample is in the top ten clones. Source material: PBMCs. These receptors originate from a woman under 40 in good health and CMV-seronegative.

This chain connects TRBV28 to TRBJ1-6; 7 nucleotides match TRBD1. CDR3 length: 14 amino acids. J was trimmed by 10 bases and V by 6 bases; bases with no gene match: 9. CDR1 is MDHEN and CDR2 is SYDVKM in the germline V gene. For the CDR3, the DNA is TGTGCCAGCAGCAACGACAGGGCGGCGTCACCCCTCCACTTT. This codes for CASSNDRAASPLHF.

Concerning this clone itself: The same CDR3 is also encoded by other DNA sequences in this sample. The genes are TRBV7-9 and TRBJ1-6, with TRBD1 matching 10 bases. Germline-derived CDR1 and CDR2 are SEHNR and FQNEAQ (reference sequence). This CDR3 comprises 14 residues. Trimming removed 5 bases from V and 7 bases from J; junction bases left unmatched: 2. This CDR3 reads CASSPGQGNSPLHF. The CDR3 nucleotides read TGTGCCAGCAGCCCGGGACAGGGGAATTCACCCCTCCACTTT.

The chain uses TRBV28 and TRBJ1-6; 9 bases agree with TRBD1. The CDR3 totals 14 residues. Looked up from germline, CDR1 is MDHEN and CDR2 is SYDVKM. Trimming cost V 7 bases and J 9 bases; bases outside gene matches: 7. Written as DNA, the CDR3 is TGTGCCAGCACGGTGGGACAGGGAATTTCACCCCTCCACTTT. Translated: CASTVGQGISPLHF.

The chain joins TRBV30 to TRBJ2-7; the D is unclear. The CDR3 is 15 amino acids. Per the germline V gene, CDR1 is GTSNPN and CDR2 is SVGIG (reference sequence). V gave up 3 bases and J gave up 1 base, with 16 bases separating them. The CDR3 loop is CAWSPYEARSYEQYF. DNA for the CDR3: TGTGCCTGGAGCCCCTATGAGGCTCGATCCTACGAGCAGTACTTC.

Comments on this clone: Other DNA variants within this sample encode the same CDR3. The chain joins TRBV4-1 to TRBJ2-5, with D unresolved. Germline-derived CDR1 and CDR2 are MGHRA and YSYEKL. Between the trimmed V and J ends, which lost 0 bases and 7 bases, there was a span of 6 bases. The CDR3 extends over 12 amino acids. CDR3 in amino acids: CASSQEAGTQYF. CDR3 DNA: TGCGCCAGCAGCCAAGAAGCTGGGACCCAGTACTTC.

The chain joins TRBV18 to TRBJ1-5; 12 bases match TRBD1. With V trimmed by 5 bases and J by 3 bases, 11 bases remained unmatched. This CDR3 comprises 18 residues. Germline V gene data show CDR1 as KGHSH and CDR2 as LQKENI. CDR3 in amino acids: CASSTTGTGGFINQPQHF. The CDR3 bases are TGTGCCAGCTCAACAACCGGGACAGGGGGCTTCATCAATCAGCCCCAGCATTTT.

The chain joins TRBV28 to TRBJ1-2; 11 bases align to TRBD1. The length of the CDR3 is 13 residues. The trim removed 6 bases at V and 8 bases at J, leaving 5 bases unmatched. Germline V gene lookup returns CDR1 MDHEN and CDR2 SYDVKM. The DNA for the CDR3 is TGTGCCAGCAGCCGGACAGGGGGCGACGGCTACACCTTC. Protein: CASSRTGGDGYTF.

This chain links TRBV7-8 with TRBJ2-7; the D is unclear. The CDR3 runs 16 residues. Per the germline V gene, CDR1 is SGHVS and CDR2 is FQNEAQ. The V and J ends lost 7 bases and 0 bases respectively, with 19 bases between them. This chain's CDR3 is CASTSRLYSSSYEQYF. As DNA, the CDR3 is TGTGCCAGCACCTCCCGACTCTATTCGAGCTCCTACGAGCAGTACTTC.

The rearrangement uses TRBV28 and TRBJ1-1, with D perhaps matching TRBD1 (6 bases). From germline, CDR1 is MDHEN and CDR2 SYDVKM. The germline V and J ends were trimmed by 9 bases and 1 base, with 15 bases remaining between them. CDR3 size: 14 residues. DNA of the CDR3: TGTGCCAGTACAGGGCGTGGGGGGAACACTGAAGCTTTCTTT. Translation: CASTGRGGNTEAFF.

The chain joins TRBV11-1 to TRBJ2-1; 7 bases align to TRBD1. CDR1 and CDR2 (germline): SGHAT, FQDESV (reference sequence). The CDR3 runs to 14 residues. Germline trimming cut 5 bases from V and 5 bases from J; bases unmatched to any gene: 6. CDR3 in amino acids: CASSNGQANNEQFF. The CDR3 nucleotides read TGTGCCAGCAGCAACGGACAGGCTAACAATGAGCAGTTCTTC.

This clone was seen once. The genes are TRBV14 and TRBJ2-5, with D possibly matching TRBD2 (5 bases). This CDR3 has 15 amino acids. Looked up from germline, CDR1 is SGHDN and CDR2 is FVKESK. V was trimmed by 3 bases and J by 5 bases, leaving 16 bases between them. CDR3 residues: CASSHLLGGTETQYF. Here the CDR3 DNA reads TGTGCCAGCAGCCATTTACTAGGTGGAACGGAGACCCAGTACTTC.

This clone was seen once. CDR3 in DNA: TGTGCCAGCAGCCTCCGGGACAGGGGCATTTACAATGAGCAGTTCTTC. It yields the protein CASSLRDRGIYNEQFF. The chain uses TRBV2 and TRBJ2-1; 10 nucleotides align to TRBD1. Per the germline V gene, CDR1 is SNHLY and CDR2 is FYNNEI. Trimming removed 6 bases from V and 4 bases from J; junction bases left unmatched: 9. CDR3 length: 16 residues.

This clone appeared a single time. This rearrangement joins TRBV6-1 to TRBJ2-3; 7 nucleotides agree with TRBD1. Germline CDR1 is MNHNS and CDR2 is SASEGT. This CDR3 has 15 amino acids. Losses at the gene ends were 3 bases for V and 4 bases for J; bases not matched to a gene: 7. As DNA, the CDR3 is TGTGCCAGCAGTGAGCCGACAGGGTGGGCAGATACGCAGTATTTT. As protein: CASSEPTGWADTQYF.

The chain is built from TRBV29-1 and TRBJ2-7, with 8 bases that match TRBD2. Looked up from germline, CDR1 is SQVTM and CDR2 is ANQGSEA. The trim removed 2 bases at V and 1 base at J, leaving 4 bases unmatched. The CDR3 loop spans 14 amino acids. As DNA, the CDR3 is TGCAGCGTTGAAAGGCTAGCGGGTTCCTACGAGCAGTACTTC. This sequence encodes CSVERLAGSYEQYF.

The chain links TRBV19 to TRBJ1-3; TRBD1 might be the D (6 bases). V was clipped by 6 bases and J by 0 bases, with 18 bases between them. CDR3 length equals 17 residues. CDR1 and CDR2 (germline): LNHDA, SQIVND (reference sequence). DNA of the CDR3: TGTGCCAGTAGGAGGACAACGACAGGCGGCTCTGGAAACACCATATATTTT. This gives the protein CASRRTTTGGSGNTIYF. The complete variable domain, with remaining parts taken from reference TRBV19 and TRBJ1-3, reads DGGITQSPKYLFRKEGQNVTLSCEQNLNHDAMYWYRQDPGQGLRLIYYSQIVNDFQKGDIAEGYSVSREKKESFPLTVTSAQKNPTAFYLCASRRTTTGGSGNTIYFGEGSWLTVV.

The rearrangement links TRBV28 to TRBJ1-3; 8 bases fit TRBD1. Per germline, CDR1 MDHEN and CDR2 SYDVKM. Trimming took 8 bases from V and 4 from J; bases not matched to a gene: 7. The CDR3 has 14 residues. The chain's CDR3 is CASGQGAQGNTIYF. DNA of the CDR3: TGTGCCAGCGGTCAGGGGGCGCAGGGAAACACCATATATTTT. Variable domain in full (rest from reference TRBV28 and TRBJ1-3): DVKVTQSSRYLVKRTGEKVFLECVQDMDHENMFWYRQDPGLGLRLIYFSYDVKMKEKGDIPEGYSVSREKKERFSLILESASTNQTSMYLCASGQGAQGNTIYFGEGSWLTVV.

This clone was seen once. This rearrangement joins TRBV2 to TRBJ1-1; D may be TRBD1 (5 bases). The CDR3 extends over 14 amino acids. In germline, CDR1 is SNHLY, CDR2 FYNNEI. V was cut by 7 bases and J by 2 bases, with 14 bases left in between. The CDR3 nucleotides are TGTGCCAGCAAGCTGGGGGGGGTTAACACTGAAGCTTTCTTT. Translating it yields CASKLGGVNTEAFF.

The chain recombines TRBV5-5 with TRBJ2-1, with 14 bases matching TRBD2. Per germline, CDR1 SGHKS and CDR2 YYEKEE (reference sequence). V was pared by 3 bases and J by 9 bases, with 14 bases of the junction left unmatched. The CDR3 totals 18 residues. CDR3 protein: CASSSRTSGRSSTGEQFF. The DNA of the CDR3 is TGTGCCAGCAGCTCAAGGACTAGCGGGAGGTCAAGTACGGGTGAGCAGTTCTTC.

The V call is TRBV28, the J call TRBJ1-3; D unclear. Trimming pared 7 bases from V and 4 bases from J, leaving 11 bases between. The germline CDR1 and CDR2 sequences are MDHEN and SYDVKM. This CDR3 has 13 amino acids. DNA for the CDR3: TGTGCCAGCACCTCAATGAGGGGAAACACCATATATTTT. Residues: CASTSMRGNTIYF.

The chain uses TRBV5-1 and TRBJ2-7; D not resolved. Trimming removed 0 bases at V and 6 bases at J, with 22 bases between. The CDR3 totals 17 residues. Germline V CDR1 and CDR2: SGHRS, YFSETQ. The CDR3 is CASSLGGNTGGESEQYF. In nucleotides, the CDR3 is TGCGCCAGCAGCTTGGGAGGCAATACTGGCGGCGAGAGCGAGCAGTACTTC.

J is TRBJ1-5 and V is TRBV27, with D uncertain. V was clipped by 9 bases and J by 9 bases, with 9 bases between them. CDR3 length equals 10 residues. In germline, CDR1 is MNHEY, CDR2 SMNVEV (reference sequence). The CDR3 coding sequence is TGTGCCAGGGCAGAGCGGCCCCAGCATTTT. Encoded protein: CARAERPQHF.

The CDR3 reads CSVVRGISTGEQYF. In nucleotides, the CDR3 is TGCAGCGTTGTTAGAGGGATTTCAACGGGCGAGCAGTACTTC. The chain couples TRBV29-1 to TRBJ2-7; D is perhaps TRBD2 (5 bases). The V end was cut by 4 bases, the J end by 6 bases, with 19 bases between. The CDR3 length is 14 residues. Germline V gene sequence: CDR1 SQVTM, CDR2 ANQGSEA.

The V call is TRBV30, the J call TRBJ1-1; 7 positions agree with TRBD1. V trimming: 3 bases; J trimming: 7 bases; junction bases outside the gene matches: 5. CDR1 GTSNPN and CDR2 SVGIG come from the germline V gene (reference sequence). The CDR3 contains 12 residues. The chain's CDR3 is CAWSIGTVEAFF. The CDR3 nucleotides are TGTGCCTGGAGCATAGGGACAGTTGAAGCTTTCTTT.

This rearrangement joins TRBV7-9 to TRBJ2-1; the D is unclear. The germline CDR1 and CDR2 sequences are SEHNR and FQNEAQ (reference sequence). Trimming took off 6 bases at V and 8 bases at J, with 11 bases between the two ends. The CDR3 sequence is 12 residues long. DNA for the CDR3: TGTGCCAGCAGTCCGAGTGAGGATGAGCAGTTCTTC. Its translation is CASSPSEDEQFF.

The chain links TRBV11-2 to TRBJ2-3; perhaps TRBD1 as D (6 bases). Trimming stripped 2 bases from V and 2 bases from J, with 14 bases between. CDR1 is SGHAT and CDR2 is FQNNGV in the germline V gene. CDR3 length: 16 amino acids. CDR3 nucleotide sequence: TGTGCCAGCAGCTTACAGCAGGGGCGGGTCACAGATACGCAGTATTTT. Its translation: CASSLQQGRVTDTQYF.

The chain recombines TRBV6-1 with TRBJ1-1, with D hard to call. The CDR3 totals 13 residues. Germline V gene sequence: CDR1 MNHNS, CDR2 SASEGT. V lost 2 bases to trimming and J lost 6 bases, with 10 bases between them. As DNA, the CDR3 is TGTGCCAGCAGTGAACACCTGAGGGCTGAAGCTTTCTTT. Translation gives CASSEHLRAEAFF.